This paragraph covers one TCR beta chain sequence. The junction had 13 bases not matched to a gene; V was cut back by 4 bases and J by 0 bases. The CDR3 consists of 17 residues. The germline V gene has CDR1 SGHRS and CDR2 YFSETQ. Assay used: immunoSEQ multiplex PCR; TCRdb lists only in-frame clones, some missing. The sample lists over 85,000 clones; over 75% were seen once. The sample is drawn from a study of radiation and T cells in renal cell carcinoma. The wider study: Nephrectomy followed 15 Gy stereotactic body radiation by 4 weeks.

Time point here: baseline pretreatment blood. Indicated treatment: 15 Gy SBRT to primary tumor, nephrectomy 4 weeks later. Sequences were derived from blood, sampled from a patient whose treatment included radiotherapy and nephrectomy. The chain joins TRBV5-1 to TRBJ2-7, with 7 bases fitting TRBD2. The source is a man aged 60 to 69 with renal cell carcinoma. CDR3 region: CASSPGSGSGASYEQYF. In DNA form, the CDR3 reads TGCGCCAGCAGCCCGGGGTCGGGCAGCGGGGCCTCCTACGAGCAGTACTTC.